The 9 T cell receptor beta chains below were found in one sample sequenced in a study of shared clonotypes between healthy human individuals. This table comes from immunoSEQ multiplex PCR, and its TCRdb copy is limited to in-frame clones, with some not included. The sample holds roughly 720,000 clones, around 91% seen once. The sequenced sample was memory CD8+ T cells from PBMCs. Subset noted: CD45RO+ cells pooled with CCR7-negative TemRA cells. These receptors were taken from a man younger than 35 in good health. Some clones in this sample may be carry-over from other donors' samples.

Here the CDR3 reads CASSPRATYQETQYF. CDR3 coding DNA: TGTGCCAGTAGTCCCCGGGCGACGTACCAAGAGACCCAGTACTTC. The V call is TRBV19, the J call TRBJ2-5; D unclear. Germline lookup yields CDR1 LNHDA and CDR2 SQIVND (reference sequence). The CDR3 is made up of 15 amino acids. V lost 5 bases and J lost 0, with 13 bases in between. The variable domain in full, with the rest retrieved from reference TRBV19 and TRBJ2-5, is DGGITQSPKYLFRKEGQNVTLSCEQNLNHDAMYWYRQDPGQGLRLIYYSQIVNDFQKGDIAEGYSVSREKKESFPLTVTSAQKNPTAFYLCASSPRATYQETQYFGPGTRLLVL.

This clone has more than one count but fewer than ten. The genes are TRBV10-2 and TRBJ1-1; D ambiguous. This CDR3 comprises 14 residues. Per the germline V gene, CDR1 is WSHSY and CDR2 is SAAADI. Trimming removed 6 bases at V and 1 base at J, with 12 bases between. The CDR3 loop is CASSIRVPNTEAFF. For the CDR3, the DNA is TGCGCCAGCAGCATCCGGGTGCCGAACACTGAAGCTTTCTTT.

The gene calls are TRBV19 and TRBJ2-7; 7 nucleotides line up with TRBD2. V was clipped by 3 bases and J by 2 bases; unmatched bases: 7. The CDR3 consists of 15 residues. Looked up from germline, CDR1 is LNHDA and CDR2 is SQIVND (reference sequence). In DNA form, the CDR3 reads TGTGCCAGTAGTATCGGGCTAGCGGTCACCTACGAGCAGTACTTC. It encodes CASSIGLAVTYEQYF.

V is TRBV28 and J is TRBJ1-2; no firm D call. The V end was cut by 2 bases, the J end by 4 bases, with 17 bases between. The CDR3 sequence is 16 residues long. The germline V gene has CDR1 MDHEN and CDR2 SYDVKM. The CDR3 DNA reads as TGTGCCAGCAGTTTAGTTGGGTCGGGGTCCCCCTATGGCTACACCTTC. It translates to CASSLVGSGSPYGYTF.

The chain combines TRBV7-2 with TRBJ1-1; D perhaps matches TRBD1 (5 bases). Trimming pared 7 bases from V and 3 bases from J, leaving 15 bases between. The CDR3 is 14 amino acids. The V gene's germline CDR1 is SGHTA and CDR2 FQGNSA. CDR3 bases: TGTGCCAGCAACAAAGGGCGGGGCGACACTGAAGCTTTCTTT. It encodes CASNKGRGDTEAFF.

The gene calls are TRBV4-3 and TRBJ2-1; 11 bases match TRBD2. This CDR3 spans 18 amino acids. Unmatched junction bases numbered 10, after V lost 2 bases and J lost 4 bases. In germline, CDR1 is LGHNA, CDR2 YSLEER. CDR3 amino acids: CASSQHLSGRGAYNEQFF. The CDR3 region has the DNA TGCGCCAGCAGCCAACACCTTAGCGGGAGGGGGGCGTACAATGAGCAGTTCTTC.

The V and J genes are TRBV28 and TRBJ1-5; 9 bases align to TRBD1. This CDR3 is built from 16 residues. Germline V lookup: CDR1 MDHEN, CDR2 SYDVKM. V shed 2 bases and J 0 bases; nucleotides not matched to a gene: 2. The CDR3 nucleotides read TGTGCCAGCAGTTTACGGGACAGGGATAGCAATCAGCCCCAGCATTTT. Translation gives CASSLRDRDSNQPQHF.

CDR3 region: CASSPLVGAGLQETQYF. The CDR3 region has the DNA TGTGCCAGCAGCCCCTTAGTGGGAGCGGGGCTCCAAGAGACCCAGTACTTC. V is TRBV7-2 and J is TRBJ2-5; 7 bases match TRBD2. The V and J ends lost 5 bases and 1 base, in that order; junction bases with no gene match: 13. The CDR3 totals 17 residues. Germline V lookup: CDR1 SGHTA, CDR2 FQGNSA.

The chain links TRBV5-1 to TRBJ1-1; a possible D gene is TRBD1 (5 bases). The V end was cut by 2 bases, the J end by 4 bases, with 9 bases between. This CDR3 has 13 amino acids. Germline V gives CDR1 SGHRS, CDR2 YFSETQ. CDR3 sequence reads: CASSFRVGTEAFF. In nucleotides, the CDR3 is TGCGCCAGCAGCTTCAGGGTAGGCACTGAAGCTTTCTTT.